This paragraph covers one T cell receptor (beta chain) sequence. Authors' data handling: From reference gene primer amplification, estimates of nucleated cell counts were derived. Using immunoSEQ multiplex PCR, the repertoire was profiled, and TCRdb retains in-frame clones only, with some absent. D and trimming come from the DNA, and the V and J calls and clone size come from that table. The top ten hold more than 1.5% of the sample, which has some 270,000 clones, around 84% seen once. These data originate in a study of blood T cell repertoires in COVID-19. Overall study: COVID-19 samples, acute and convalescent, were from the United States, Italy and Spain. T cells, B-cell-depleted T cells, or PBMCs supplied cDNA or gDNA.

This CDR3 spans 14 amino acids. The ends were cut back, 6 bases at V and 6 bases at J, with 12 bases in the middle. The germline gives CDR1 MDHEN, CDR2 SYDVKM. The rearrangement links TRBV28 to TRBJ1-6, with D tentatively TRBD1 (5 bases). This sequence originates from a woman aged 40 to 55 who had recovered from COVID-19. The sequencing input was peripheral blood. CDR3 region: CASSAGRLNSPLHF. The CDR3 DNA follows: TGTGCCAGCAGCGCGGGACGTCTTAATTCACCCCTCCACTTT. Full variable domain (outside the CDR3, taken from reference TRBV28 and TRBJ1-6): DVKVTQSSRYLVKRTGEKVFLECVQDMDHENMFWYRQDPGLGLRLIYFSYDVKMKEKGDIPEGYSVSREKKERFSLILESASTNQTSMYLCASSAGRLNSPLHFGNGTRLTVT.